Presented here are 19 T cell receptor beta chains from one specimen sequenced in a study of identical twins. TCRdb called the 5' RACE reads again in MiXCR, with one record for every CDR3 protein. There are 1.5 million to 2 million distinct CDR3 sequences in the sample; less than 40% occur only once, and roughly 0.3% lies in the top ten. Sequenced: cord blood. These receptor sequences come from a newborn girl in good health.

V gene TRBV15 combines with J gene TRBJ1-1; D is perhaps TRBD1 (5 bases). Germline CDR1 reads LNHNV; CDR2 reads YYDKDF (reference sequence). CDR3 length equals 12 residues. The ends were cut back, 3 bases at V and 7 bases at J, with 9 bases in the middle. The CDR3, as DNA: TGTGCCACCAGCAGGACAGTAAATGAAGCTTTCTTT. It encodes CATSRTVNEAFF.

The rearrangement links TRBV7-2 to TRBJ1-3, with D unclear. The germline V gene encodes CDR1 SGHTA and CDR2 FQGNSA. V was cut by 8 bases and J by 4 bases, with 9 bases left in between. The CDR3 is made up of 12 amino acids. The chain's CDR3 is CASASSGNTIYF. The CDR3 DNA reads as TGTGCCAGCGCATCCTCCGGAAACACCATATATTTT.

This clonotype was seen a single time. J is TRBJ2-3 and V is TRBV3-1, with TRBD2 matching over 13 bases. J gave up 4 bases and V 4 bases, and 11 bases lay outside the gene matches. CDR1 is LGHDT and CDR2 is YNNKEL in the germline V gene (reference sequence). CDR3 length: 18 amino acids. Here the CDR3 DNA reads TGTGCCAGCAGCCCCGGACTAGCGGGGGACATGGCAGCAGATACGCAGTATTTT. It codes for CASSPGLAGDMAADTQYF.

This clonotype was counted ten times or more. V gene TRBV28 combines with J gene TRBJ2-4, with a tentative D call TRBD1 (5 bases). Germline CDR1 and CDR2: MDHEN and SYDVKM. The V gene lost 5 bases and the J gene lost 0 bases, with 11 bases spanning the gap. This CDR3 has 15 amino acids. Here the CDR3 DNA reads TGTGCCAGCAGTCCCATCGACAGAGCCAAAAACATTCAGTACTTC. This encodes CASSPIDRAKNIQYF. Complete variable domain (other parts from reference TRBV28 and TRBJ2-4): DVKVTQSSRYLVKRTGEKVFLECVQDMDHENMFWYRQDPGLGLRLIYFSYDVKMKEKGDIPEGYSVSREKKERFSLILESASTNQTSMYLCASSPIDRAKNIQYFGAGTRLSVL.

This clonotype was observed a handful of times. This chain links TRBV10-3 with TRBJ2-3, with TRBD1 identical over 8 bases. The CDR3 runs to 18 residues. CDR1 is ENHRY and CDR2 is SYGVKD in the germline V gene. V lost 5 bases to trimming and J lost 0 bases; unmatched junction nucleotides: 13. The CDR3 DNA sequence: TGTGCCATCAGTCTAGAAGGAAGGACAGGGACTAGCACAGATACGCAGTATTTT. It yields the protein CAISLEGRTGTSTDTQYF.

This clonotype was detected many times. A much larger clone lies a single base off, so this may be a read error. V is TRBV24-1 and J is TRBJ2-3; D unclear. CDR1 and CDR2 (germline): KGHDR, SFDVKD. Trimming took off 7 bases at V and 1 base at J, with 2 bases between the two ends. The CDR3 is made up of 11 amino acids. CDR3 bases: TGTGCCACCAGGGGCACAGATACGCAGTATTTT. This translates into CATRGTDTQYF.

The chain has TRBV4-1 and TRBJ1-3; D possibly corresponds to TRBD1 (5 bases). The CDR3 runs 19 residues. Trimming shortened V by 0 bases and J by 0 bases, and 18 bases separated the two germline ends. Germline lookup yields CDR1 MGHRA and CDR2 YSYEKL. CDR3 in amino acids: CASSQEGERYQLSGNTIYF. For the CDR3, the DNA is TGCGCCAGCAGCCAAGAGGGGGAGAGGTACCAACTCTCTGGAAACACCATATATTTT.

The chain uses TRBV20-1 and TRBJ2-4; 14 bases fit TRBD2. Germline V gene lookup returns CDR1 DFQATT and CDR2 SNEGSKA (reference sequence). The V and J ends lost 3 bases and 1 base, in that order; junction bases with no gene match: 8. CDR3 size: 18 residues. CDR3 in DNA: TGCAGTGCTAGGGCGACTAGCGGGAGGGCTGGTGCCAAAAACATTCAGTACTTC. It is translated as CSARATSGRAGAKNIQYF.

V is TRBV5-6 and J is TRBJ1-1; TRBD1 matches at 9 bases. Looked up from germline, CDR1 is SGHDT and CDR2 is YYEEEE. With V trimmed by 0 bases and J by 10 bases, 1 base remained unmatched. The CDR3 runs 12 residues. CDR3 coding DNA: TGTGCCAGCAGCTTGGCGACAGGGGGAGCTTTCTTT. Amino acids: CASSLATGGAFF.

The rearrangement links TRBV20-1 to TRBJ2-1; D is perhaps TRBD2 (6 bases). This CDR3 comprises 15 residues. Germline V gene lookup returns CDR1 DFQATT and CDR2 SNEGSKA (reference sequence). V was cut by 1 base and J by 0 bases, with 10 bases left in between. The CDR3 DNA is TGCAGTGCTAGAGGTAGCGGACCCTCCTACAATGAGCAGTTCTTC. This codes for CSARGSGPSYNEQFF.

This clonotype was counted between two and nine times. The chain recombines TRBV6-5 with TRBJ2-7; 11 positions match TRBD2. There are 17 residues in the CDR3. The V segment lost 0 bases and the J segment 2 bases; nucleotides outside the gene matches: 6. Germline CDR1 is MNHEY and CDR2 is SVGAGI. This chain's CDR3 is CASSYSGLADPTYEQYF. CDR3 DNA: TGTGCCAGCAGTTACTCGGGACTAGCGGACCCCACCTACGAGCAGTACTTC.

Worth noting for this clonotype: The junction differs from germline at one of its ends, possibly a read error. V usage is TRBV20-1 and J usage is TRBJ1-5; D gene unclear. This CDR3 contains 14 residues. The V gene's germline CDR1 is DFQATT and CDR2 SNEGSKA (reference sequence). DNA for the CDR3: TGCAATGCTAGGCGGGGTTTCAGCAATCAGCCCCAGCATTTT. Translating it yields CNARRGFSNQPQHF.

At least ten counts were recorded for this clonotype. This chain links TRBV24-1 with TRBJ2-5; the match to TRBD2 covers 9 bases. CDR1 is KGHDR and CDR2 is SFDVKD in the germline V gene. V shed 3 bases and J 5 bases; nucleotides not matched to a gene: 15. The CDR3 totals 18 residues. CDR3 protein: CATSDHADLAGAGETQYF. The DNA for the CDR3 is TGTGCCACCAGTGATCACGCCGACTTAGCGGGAGCTGGGGAGACCCAGTACTTC.

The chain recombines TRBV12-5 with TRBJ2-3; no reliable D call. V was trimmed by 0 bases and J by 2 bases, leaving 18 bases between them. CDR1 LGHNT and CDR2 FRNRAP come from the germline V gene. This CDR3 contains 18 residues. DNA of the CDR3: TGTGCTAGTGGTTTGGTACACAGTGAGACCAACTACACAGATACGCAGTATTTT. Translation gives CASGLVHSETNYTDTQYF.

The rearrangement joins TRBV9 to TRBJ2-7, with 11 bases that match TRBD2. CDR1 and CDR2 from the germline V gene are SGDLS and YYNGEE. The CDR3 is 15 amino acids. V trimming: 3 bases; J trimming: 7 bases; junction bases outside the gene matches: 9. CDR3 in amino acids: CASSALSGGANEQYF. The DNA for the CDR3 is TGTGCCAGCAGCGCCCTTAGCGGGGGGGCCAATGAGCAGTACTTC.

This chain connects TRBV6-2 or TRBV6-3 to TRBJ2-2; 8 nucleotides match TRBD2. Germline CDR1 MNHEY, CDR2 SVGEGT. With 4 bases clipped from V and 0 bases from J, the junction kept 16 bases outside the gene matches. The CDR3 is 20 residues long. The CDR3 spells CASSSQSETPGLANTGELFF. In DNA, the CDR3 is TGTGCCAGCAGTTCCCAAAGTGAGACCCCGGGACTAGCGAACACCGGGGAGCTGTTTTTT.

The DNA for the CDR3 is TGCAGTGCTAGGACCCCCCCAGATACGCAGTATTTT. Protein product: CSARTPPDTQYF. This rearrangement joins TRBV20-1 to TRBJ2-3; no firm D call. The CDR3 is 12 residues long. Germline V gives CDR1 DFQATT, CDR2 SNEGSKA (reference sequence). V lost 3 bases to trimming and J lost 4 bases, with 8 bases between them.

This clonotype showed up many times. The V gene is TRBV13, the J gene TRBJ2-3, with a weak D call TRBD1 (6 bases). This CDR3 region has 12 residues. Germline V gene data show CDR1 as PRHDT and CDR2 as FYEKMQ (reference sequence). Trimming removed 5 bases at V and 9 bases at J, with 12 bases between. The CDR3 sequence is CASSTRQVTQYF. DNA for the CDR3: TGTGCCAGCAGCACCAGACAGGTGACGCAGTATTTT.

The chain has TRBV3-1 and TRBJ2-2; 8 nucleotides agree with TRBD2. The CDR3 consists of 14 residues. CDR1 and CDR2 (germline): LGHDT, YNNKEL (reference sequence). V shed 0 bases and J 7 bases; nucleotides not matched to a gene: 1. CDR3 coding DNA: TGTGCCAGCAGCCAAGATGGGACTAGCGGGGAGCTGTTTTTT. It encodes CASSQDGTSGELFF.